This TCR beta chain was retrieved from a study of persistence of HIV-infected CD4 T cells. Study conclusions and caveats: Degenerate expanded CDR3beta sequences were enriched among CMV- and Gag-responding cells.

Trimming cost V 7 bases and J 6 bases; bases outside gene matches: 10. The germline CDR1 and CDR2 sequences are MNHEY and SVGAGI. This CDR3 has 15 residues. Sequencing used immunoSEQ version 4 in survey mode. Data came from immunoSEQ multiplex PCR; TCRdb stores just in-frame clones and leaves some out. The profile shows more than 15,000 clones, 70% to 80% of them singletons. In its sample, this clone is medium-sized. What it binds is not known. The stimulus was lysate of CMV-infected fibroblasts, around 10 ug/mL. Sorting selected CD4+ T cells upregulating both CD40 ligand and CD69. CD8-depleted PBMCs were stimulated around 17 hours with anti-CD28/CD49d costimulation, CD40-blocking antibody and enfuvirtide.

The material was CD4+ T cells sorted from PBMCs after roughly 18-hour stimulation, obtained from a patient who received antiretroviral therapy. This chain links TRBV6-5 with TRBJ2-1, with 9 bases matching TRBD2. This TCR came from an adult man with HIV who was CMV-seropositive. CDR3 nucleotide sequence: TGTGCCAGCACTACCTCGGGTAGCGGGGGCAATGAGCAGTTCTTC. This encodes CASTTSGSGGNEQFF.